This T cell receptor (beta chain) was documented in a study of shared clonotypes between healthy human individuals. The CDR3 runs to 12 residues. Between the trimmed V and J ends, which lost 6 bases and 5 bases, there was a span of 10 bases. The germline CDR1 and CDR2 sequences are MNHEY and SMNVEV (reference sequence). TCRdb's copy holds only in-frame clones and misses some; the assay was immunoSEQ multiplex PCR. Of 2 million to 2.5 million clones detected, just over 90% appear once; the ten largest clones hold approximately 0.4%. This clonotype was sampled from a young man in good health. Some clones in this sample may be carry-over from other donors' samples. This sequence joins TRBV27 and TRBJ2-5; D assignment may be TRBD1 or TRBD2 (5 bases each). What was sequenced was naive CD4+ T cells from PBMCs. Subset of the sample: CD45RA+ positively selected. In DNA form, the CDR3 reads TGTGCCAGCAGCCGAGGGGACGAGACCCAGTACTTC. It codes for CASSRGDETQYF.